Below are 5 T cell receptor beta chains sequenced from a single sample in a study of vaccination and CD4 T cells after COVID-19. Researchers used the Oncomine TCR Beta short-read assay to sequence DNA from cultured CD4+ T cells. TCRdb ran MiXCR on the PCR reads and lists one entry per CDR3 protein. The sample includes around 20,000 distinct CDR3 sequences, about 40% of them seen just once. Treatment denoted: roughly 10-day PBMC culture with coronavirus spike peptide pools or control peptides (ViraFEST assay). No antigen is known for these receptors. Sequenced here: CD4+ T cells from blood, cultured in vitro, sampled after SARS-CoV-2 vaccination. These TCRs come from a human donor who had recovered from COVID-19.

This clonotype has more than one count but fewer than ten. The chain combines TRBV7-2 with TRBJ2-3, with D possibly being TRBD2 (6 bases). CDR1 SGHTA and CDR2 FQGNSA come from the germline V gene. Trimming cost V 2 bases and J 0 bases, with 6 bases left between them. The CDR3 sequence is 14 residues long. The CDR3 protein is CASSLSGSTDTQYF. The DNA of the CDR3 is TGTGCCAGCAGCTTAAGCGGGAGCACAGATACGCAGTATTTT.

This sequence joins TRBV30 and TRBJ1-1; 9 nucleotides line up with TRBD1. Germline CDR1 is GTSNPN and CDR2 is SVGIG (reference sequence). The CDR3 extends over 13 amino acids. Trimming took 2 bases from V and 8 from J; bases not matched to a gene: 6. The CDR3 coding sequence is TGTGCCTGGAGTCCAGGACAGGGGCAGGAAGCTTTCTTT. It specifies CAWSPGQGQEAFF.

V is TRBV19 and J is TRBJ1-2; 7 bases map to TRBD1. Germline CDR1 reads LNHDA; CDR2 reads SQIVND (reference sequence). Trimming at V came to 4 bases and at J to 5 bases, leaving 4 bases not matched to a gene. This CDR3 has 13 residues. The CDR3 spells CASSSRDRYGYTF. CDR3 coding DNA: TGTGCCAGTAGTAGCCGGGACAGATATGGCTACACCTTC.

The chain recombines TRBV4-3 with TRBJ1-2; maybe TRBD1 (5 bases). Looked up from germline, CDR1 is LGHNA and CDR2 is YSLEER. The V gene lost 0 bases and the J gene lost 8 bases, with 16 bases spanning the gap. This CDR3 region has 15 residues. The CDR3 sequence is CASSQDQGRGGGYTF. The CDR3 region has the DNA TGCGCCAGCAGCCAAGATCAGGGTCGGGGCGGAGGCTACACCTTC.

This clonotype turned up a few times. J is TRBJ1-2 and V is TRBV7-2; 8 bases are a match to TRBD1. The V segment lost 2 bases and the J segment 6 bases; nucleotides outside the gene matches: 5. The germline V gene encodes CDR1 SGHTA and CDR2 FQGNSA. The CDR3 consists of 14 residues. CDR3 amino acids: CASSLQGAWDGYTF. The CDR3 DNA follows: TGTGCCAGCAGCTTACAGGGGGCATGGGATGGCTACACCTTC.